This TCR beta chain was captured by sequencing in a study of tissue T cells after allogeneic stem cell transplantation. Study information: Graft-versus-host disease patients received grafts, four unmodified and three CD34-selected to deplete T cells.

V shed 1 base and J shed 3 bases, with 11 bases lying between them. The germline gives CDR1 SGHTA, CDR2 FQGTGA. The CDR3 runs 15 residues. Enrolled prospectively were adult allogeneic hematopoietic cell transplant recipients whose graft-versus-host disease was steroid-refractory. Autopsy tissues included GI tract, liver, skin and lymphoid organs. Profiled with immunoSEQ multiplex PCR; TCRdb holds only in-frame clones, not every one. The sample contains several thousand clones, around 67% of which appear only once. The gene calls are TRBV7-3 and TRBJ2-3; no definite D call. The TCR comes from a male patient aged 60 or over with steroid-refractory graft-versus-host disease after an allogeneic stem cell transplant. The graft donor may have contributed some T cells. Source: left colon tissue, taken at autopsy. Here the CDR3 DNA reads TGTGCCAGCAGCTTAAAAGCTGGAATTACAGATACGCAGTATTTT. Its translation is CASSLKAGITDTQYF.